The sequence of this T cell receptor (beta chain) was determined in a study of Graves' ophthalmopathy and Graves' hyperthyroidism. Broader study findings: Clonotypes were expanded in thyroid at above 0.001 frequency, and most also appeared in blood. Cross-validated, the 13-signature model showed 87.88%/81.08% sensitivity/specificity, and 80%/75% in the test set.

TCR beta CDR3 regions were amplified from RNA transcripts. Investigators did first-round RT-PCR with HTBI primers, then second-round multiplex PCR. TCRdb re-analysed the multiplex PCR reads in MiXCR, keeping a single row per CDR3 protein. The sample includes hundreds of thousands of distinct CDR3 sequences, more than 40% of them seen just once. CDR3 length equals 15 residues. CDR1 and CDR2 (germline): LNHDA, SQIVND (reference sequence). Trimming left V 1 base short and J 2 bases short, with 6 bases between. The diagnosis combined clinical symptoms, thyroxine, TRAb, thyroid ultrasound and orbital computed tomography scans. The table lists this clonotype with many counts. Its antigen is unknown.

Sequencing was performed on peripheral blood. The genes are TRBV19 and TRBJ2-6, with D uncertain. The receptor's source is an adult man with Graves' ophthalmopathy. CDR3 residues: CASSIGVAGANVLTF. The CDR3 DNA is TGTGCCAGTAGTATAGGGGTTGCTGGGGCCAACGTCCTGACTTTC.